This T cell receptor beta chain stems from a study of OX40 agonist ivuxolimab in advanced cancers. Produced via immunoSEQ multiplex PCR; TCRdb's table is partial and in-frame only. The sample holds tens of thousands of clones, about 81% seen once. Germline loops: CDR1 SGHTA, CDR2 FQGNSA. The CDR3 covers 15 residues. The V gene end was trimmed by 1 base and the J gene end by 4 bases; junction bases not matched to a gene: 5. This clone was detected a few times. The TCR comes from an adult with an advanced solid tumor such as melanoma, head and neck, liver or kidney cancer. Source: CD4+ or CD8+ T cells sorted from blood, taken in a trial of the OX40 agonist ivuxolimab. The V and J genes are TRBV7-2 and TRBJ1-2; 8 bases match TRBD1. The DNA of the CDR3 is TGTGCCAGCAGCTTAGTGGACAGGGCTGGCTATGGCTACACCTTC. Translated: CASSLVDRAGYGYTF.